This T cell receptor beta chain was identified during a study of blood T cell repertoires in COVID-19. As for the study in general: Sites across the United States, Italy and Spain contributed samples from acute and convalescent COVID-19.

Under the authors' procedure: Researchers report that nucleated cell counts were estimated from reference gene primer amplification. Only in-frame clones appear in the TCRdb table, and some are missing; sequencing was by immunoSEQ multiplex PCR. V, J and clone size were drawn from that table, and D and trimming were deduced from the DNA. Of tens of thousands of clones listed, 85% to 90% were seen once; the top ten hold around 16%. This CDR3 contains 14 residues. V lost 1 base to trimming and J lost 4 bases; unmatched junction nucleotides: 2. Germline CDR1 SNHLY, CDR2 FYNNEI. The chain carries TRBV2 and TRBJ1-1; 8 positions agree with TRBD1. The TCR comes from a man between 65 and 80 years old with acute or convalescent COVID-19. Specimen: peripheral blood. This CDR3 is CASSEEQGGTEAFF. CDR3 coding DNA: TGTGCCAGCAGTGAAGAACAGGGGGGCACTGAAGCTTTCTTT.